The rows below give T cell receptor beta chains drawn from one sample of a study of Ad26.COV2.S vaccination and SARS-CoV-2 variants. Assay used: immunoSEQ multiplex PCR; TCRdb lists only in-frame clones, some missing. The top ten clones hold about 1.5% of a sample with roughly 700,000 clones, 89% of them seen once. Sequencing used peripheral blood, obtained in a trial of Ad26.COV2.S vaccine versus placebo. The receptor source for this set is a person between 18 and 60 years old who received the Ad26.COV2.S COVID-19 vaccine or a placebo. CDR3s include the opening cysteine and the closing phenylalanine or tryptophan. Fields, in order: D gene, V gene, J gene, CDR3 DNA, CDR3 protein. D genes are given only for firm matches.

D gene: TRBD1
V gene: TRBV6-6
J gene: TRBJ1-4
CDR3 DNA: TGTGCCAGCAGTCCCTCCGGGACAGACCTCTTACTTTTTAATGAAAAACTGTTTTTT
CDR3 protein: CASSPSGTDLLLFNEKLFF

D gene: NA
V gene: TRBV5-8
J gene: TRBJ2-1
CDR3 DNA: TGTGCCAGCAGCTTGGTGGGCGGACCTGGGTATGAGCAGTTCTTC
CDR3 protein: CASSLVGGPGYEQFF

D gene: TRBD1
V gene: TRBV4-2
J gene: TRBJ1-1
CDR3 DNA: TGTGCCAGCAGAAGTGGACAGGGAGGAATTATGAACACTGAAGCTTTCTTT
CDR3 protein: CASRSGQGGIMNTEAFF

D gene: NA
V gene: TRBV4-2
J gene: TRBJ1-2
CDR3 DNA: TGTGCCAGCAGCCAAGAGGGCCGTACAGCTAACTATGGCTACACCTTC
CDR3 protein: CASSQEGRTANYGYTF

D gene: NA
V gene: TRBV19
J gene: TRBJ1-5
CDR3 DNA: TGTGCCAGTAGTATATGGGCTAATCAGCCCCAGCATTTT
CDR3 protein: CASSIWANQPQHF

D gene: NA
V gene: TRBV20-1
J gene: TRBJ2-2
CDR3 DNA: TGCAGTGCTAGTAGCGCGAACACCGGGGAGCTGTTTTTT
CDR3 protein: CSASSANTGELFF

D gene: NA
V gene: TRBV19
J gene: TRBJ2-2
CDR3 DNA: TGTGCCACTTCCCTACTTAGCGACACCGGGGAGCTGTTTTTT
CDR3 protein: CATSLLSDTGELFF

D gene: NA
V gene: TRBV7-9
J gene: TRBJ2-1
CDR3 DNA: TGTGCCAGCAGCTCCTGGGGGCATTACAATGAGCAGTTCTTC
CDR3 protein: CASSSWGHYNEQFF

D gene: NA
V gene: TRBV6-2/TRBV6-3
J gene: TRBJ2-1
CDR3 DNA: TGTGCCAGCAGTTCCCCCGGGACTTATTACAATGAGCAGTTCTTC
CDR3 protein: CASSSPGTYYNEQFF

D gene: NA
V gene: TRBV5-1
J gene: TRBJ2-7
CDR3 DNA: TGCGCCAGCAGTTTGGGCGGGACGTTCGACGAGCAGTACTTC
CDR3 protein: CASSLGGTFDEQYF

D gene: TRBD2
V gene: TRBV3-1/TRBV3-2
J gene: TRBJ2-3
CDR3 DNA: TGTGCCAGCAGCCCACCTGGACTAGTAACAGATACGCAGTATTTT
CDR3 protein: CASSPPGLVTDTQYF

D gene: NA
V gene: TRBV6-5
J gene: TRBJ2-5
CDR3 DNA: TGTGCCAGCAGTCAGACAGGAGGAATGGAGACCCAGTACTTC
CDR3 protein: CASSQTGGMETQYF

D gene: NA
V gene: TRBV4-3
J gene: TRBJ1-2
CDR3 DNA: TGCGCCAGCAGCCAAGTAGGCACCCTCTCTGGCTACACCTTC
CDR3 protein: CASSQVGTLSGYTF

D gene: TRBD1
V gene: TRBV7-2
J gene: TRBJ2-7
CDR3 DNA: TGTGCCAGCAGCTATCAGGGACAGGGGAACTACGAGCAGTACTTC
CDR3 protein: CASSYQGQGNYEQYF

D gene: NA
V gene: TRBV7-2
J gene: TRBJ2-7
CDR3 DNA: TGTGCCAGCACCTCCACCTTGGGGCGCTACGAGCAGTACTTC
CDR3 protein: CASTSTLGRYEQYF

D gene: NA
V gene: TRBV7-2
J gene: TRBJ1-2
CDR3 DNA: TGTGCCAGCAGCTTAAGGGATCTGGTTGGGGGCTACACCTTC
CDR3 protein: CASSLRDLVGGYTF

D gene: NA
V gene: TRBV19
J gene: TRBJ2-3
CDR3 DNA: TGTGCCAGTAGTACGGGGACCGAGAACACAGATACGCAGTATTTT
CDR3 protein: CASSTGTENTDTQYF

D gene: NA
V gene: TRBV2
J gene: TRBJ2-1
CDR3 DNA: TGTGCCAGCAGGACCAACAATGAGCAGTTCTTC
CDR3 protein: CASRTNNEQFF

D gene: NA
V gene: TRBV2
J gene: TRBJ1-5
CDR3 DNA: TGTGCCAGCAGTGAAAGGACTGCTGGGAGCAATCAGCCCCAGCATTTT
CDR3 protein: CASSERTAGSNQPQHF

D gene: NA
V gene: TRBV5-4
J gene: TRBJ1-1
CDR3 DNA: TGTGCCAGCAGCGGTTTGAACACTGAAGCTTTCTTT
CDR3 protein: CASSGLNTEAFF

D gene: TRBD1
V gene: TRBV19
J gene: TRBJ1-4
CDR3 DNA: TGTGCCAGTACCCAGGACAGGCCCCTTGCACAAACATTGCTGAATAATGAAAAACTGTTTTTT
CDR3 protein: CASTQDRPLAQTLLNNEKLFF